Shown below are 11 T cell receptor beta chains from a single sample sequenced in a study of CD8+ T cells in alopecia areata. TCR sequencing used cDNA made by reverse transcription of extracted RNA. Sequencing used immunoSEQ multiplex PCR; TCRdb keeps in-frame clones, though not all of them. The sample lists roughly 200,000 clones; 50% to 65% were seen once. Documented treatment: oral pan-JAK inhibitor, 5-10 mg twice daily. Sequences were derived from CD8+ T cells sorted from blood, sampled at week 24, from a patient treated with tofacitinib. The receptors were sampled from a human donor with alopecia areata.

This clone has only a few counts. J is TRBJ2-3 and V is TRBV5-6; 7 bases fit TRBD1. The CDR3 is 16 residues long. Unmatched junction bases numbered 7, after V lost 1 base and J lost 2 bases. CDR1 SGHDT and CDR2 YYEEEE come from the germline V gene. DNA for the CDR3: TGTGCCAGCAGCTTGCCGACAGGGCCTAACACAGATACGCAGTATTTT. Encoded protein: CASSLPTGPNTDTQYF. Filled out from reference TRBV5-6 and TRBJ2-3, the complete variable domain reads DAGVTQSPTHLIKTRGQQVTLRCSPKSGHDTVSWYQQALGQGPQFIFQYYEEEERQRGNFPDRFSGHQFPNYSSELNVNALLLGDSALYLCASSLPTGPNTDTQYFGPGTRLTVL.

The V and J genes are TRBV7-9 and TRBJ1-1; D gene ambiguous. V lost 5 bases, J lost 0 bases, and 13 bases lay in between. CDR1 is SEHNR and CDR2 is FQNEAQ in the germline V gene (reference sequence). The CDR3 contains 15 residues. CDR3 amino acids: CASSRPDFMNTEAFF. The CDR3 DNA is TGTGCCAGCAGCCGACCGGACTTCATGAACACTGAAGCTTTCTTT.

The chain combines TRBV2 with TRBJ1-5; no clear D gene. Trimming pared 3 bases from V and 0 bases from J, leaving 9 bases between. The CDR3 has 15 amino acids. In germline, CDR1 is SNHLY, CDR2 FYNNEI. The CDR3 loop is CASSEGTSSNQPQHF. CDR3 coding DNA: TGTGCCAGCAGTGAGGGCACAAGTAGCAATCAGCCCCAGCATTTT.

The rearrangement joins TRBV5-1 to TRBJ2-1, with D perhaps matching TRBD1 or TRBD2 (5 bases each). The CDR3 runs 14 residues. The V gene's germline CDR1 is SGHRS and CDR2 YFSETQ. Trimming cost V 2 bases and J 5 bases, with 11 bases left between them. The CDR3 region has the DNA TGCGCCAGCAGCTTCGGTGGGGGAGACAATGAGCAGTTCTTC. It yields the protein CASSFGGGDNEQFF.

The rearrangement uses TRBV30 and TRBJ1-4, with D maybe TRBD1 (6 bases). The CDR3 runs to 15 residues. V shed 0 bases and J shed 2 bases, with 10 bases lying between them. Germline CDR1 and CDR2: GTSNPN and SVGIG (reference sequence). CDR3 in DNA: TGTGCCTGGAGTGTACCGGACAGCACTAATGAAAAACTGTTTTTT. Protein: CAWSVPDSTNEKLFF. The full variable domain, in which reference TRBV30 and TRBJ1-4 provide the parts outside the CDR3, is SQTIHQWPATLVQPVGSPLSLECTVEGTSNPNLYWYRQAAGRGLQLLFYSVGIGQISSEVPQNLSASRPQDRQFILSSKKLLLSDSGFYLCAWSVPDSTNEKLFFGSGTQLSVL.

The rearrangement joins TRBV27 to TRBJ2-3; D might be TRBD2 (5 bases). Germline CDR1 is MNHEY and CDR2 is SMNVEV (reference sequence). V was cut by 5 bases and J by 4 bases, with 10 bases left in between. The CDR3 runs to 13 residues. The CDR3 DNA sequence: TGTGCCAGCAGTGCTTCGAGGGCAGATACGCAGTATTTT. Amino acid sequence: CASSASRADTQYF.

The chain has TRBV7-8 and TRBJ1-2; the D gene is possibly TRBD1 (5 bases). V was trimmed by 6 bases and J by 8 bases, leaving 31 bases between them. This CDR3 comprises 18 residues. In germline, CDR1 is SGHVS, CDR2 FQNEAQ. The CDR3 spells CASSRGLDGEGTSRGYTF. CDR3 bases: TGTGCCAGCAGTCGCGGCTTAGACGGGGAGGGGACTTCTCGGGGCTACACCTTC. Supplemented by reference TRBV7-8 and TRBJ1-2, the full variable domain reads GAGVSQSPRYKVAKRGQDVALRCDPISGHVSLFWYQQALGQGPEFLTYFQNEAQLDKSGLPSDRFFAERPEGSVSTLKIQRTQQEDSAVYLCASSRGLDGEGTSRGYTFGSGTRLTVV.

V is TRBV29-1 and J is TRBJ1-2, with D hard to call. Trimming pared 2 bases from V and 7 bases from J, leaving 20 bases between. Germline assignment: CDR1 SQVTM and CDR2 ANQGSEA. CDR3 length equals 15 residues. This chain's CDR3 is CSVEKPGSDYGGYTF. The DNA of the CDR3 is TGCAGCGTTGAAAAACCGGGATCGGACTATGGTGGCTACACCTTC.

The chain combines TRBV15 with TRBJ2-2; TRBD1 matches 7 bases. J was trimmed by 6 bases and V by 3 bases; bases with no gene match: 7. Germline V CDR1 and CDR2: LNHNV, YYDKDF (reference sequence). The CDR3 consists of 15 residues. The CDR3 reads CATSRSDRVAGELFF. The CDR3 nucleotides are TGTGCCACCAGCAGGTCCGACAGGGTGGCCGGGGAGCTGTTTTTT.

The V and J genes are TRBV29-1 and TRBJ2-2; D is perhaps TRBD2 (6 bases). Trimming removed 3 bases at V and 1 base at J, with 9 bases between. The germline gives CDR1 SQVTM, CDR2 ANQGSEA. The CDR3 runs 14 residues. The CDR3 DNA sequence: TGCAGCGTTGATAAGGGAGGGAACACCGGGGAGCTGTTTTTT. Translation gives CSVDKGGNTGELFF.

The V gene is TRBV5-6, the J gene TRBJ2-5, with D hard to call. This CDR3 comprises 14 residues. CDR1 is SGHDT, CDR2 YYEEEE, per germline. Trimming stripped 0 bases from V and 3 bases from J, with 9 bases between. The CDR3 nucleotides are TGTGCCAGCAGCTTGGAGGTCTGGGAAGAGACCCAGTACTTC. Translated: CASSLEVWEETQYF.